The 12 T cell receptor beta chains presented below share a single source sample, sequenced in a study of post-analysis software for immune sequencing data. Notes on the study in general: With TRBV5-6, TRBV5-1 and TRBV20-1 included, 4 to 6 TRBV segments were more frequent in patients than in controls.

Antigen specificity for these receptors is unknown. The library was made from cDNA and included unique molecular identifiers. TCRdb ran MiXCR on the PCR reads and lists one entry per CDR3 protein. The data contain approximately 730,000 distinct CDR3 sequences, roughly 46% of them seen just once; the ten biggest clones take up just under 5%. The sequencing sample was made of blood. These receptors were taken from a girl between 10 and 17 years old with multiple sclerosis.

V gene TRBV7-9 combines with J gene TRBJ2-5, with D tentatively TRBD2 (6 bases). This CDR3 has 15 amino acids. CDR1 and CDR2 from the germline V gene are SEHNR and FQNEAQ (reference sequence). Trimming took 1 base from V and 1 from J, leaving 10 bases between them. CDR3 nucleotide sequence: TGTGCCAGCAGCTTAGGGGCGGGGCTCCAAGAGACCCAGTACTTC. Its translation: CASSLGAGLQETQYF. Supplemented by reference TRBV7-9 and TRBJ2-5, the full variable domain reads DTGVSQNPRHKITKRGQNVTFRCDPISEHNRLYWYRQTLGQGPEFLTYFQNEAQLEKSRLLSDRFSAERPKGSFSTLEIQRTEQGDSAMYLCASSLGAGLQETQYFGPGTRLLVL.

This chain uses TRBV10-3 with TRBJ2-5; 7 bases map to TRBD2. This CDR3 is 14 amino acids long. Germline V gives CDR1 ENHRY, CDR2 SYGVKD. The trim removed 5 bases at V and 11 bases at J, leaving 14 bases unmatched. The CDR3 coding sequence is TGTGCCATCAGTTCCGACTCTAGCGGCAATGAGCAGTACTTC. Translated, it gives CAISSDSSGNEQYF.

V gene TRBV10-3 combines with J gene TRBJ2-1, with TRBD2 matching 8 bases. CDR1 and CDR2 from the germline V gene are ENHRY and SYGVKD. This CDR3 is built from 14 residues. Trimming removed 2 bases from V and 4 bases from J; junction bases left unmatched: 1. This CDR3 reads CAISETSGYNEQFF. The CDR3 DNA follows: TGTGCCATCAGTGAGACTAGCGGATACAATGAGCAGTTCTTC.

This sequence joins TRBV27 and TRBJ2-4; TRBD2 aligns across 9 bases. CDR3 length: 13 residues. The J segment lost 13 bases and the V segment lost 6 bases, leaving 10 bases of the junction unmatched. Germline V lookup: CDR1 MNHEY, CDR2 SMNVEV (reference sequence). In DNA, the CDR3 is TGTGCCAGCAGCATAGCGGGAGATCGAGAGCAGTACTTC. Its protein is CASSIAGDREQYF.

CDR3 DNA: TGTGCCAGCAGCCAGTTGGGGGACAGGGACCAAGAGACCCAGTACTTC. It is translated as CASSQLGDRDQETQYF. The chain employs TRBV14 and TRBJ2-5, with 9 bases that match TRBD1. CDR1 is SGHDN, CDR2 FVKESK, per germline. Germline trimming cut 3 bases from V and 0 bases from J; bases unmatched to any gene: 5. There are 16 residues in the CDR3. Based on the CDR3 plus reference TRBV14 and TRBJ2-5, the full variable domain is EAGVTQFPSHSVIEKGQTVTLRCDPISGHDNLYWYRRVMGKEIKFLLHFVKESKQDESGMPNNRFLAERTGGTYSTLKVQPAELEDSGVYFCASSQLGDRDQETQYFGPGTRLLVL.

The chain is built from TRBV20-1 and TRBJ2-2; 10 bases align to TRBD1. The CDR3 spans 15 residues. Germline V gene data show CDR1 as DFQATT and CDR2 as SNEGSKA (reference sequence). Trimming took 6 bases from V and 6 from J; bases not matched to a gene: 10. CDR3 residues: CSADSGTGVSGELFF. CDR3 sequence (DNA): TGCAGTGCGGATTCCGGGACAGGGGTTTCCGGGGAGCTGTTTTTT.

This clonotype was seen a few times. The chain links TRBV25-1 to TRBJ2-7, with D unresolved. V was clipped by 3 bases and J by 2 bases, with 14 bases between them. This CDR3 is built from 15 residues. Germline-derived CDR1 and CDR2 are MGHDK and SYGVNS. CDR3 sequence: CASSDPRQSPYEQYF. In DNA form, the CDR3 reads TGTGCCAGCAGTGACCCTAGGCAGAGCCCCTACGAGCAGTACTTC.

The chain uses TRBV7-9 and TRBJ1-1; D remains unclear. V dropped 5 bases and J dropped 4 bases, with 8 bases sitting between them. The CDR3 contains 12 residues. Germline CDR1 is SEHNR and CDR2 is FQNEAQ (reference sequence). The CDR3 sequence: CASSPSSTEAFF. In DNA, the CDR3 is TGTGCCAGCAGCCCCTCGAGCACTGAAGCTTTCTTT.

Concerning this clonotype itself: Sequence at one end of the junction differs from germline and may be a read error. This sequence joins TRBV27 and TRBJ2-7; TRBD1 or TRBD2 may be the D gene (5 bases each). CDR1 is MNHEY and CDR2 is SMNVEV in the germline V gene (reference sequence). The CDR3 covers 16 residues. In nucleotides, the CDR3 is TGTGCCAGCAGCCTGGTGGGGGACCAATCCTACTACGGGCAGTACTTC. Its protein product is CASSLVGDQSYYGQYF.

V is TRBV5-6 and J is TRBJ1-1; D is unclear. Trimming stripped 6 bases from V and 1 base from J, with 10 bases between. There are 13 residues in the CDR3. Germline V gives CDR1 SGHDT, CDR2 YYEEEE. CDR3 amino acids: CASTWKRNTEAFF. DNA of the CDR3: TGTGCCAGCACCTGGAAGAGGAACACTGAAGCTTTCTTT.

The rearrangement uses TRBV10-3 and TRBJ1-5; no firm D call. The CDR3 extends over 16 amino acids. V was shortened by 0 bases and J by 7 bases, with 16 bases between the two germline ends. Germline V CDR1 and CDR2: ENHRY, SYGVKD. The CDR3 DNA is TGTGCCATCAGTGAGTCGATGGTCAGTCAAAGCCAGCCCCAGCATTTT. Translating it yields CAISESMVSQSQPQHF.

This clonotype was observed a single time. The J gene is TRBJ2-7, the V gene TRBV5-1; 7 nucleotides align to TRBD1. J lost 4 bases, V lost 4 bases, and 11 bases had no gene match. The length of the CDR3 is 15 residues. In germline, CDR1 is SGHRS, CDR2 YFSETQ. The CDR3 DNA follows: TGCGCCAGCAGCACATACAGGGGAGCCTGGTACGAGCAGTACTTC. Residues: CASSTYRGAWYEQYF.